This TCR beta chain was retrieved from a study of CD8 T cells in Susac syndrome. All included Susac syndrome patients satisfied recently defined diagnostic criteria for definite or probable disease. Isolation of CD8+ and CD4+ T cells was performed negatively, whereas enrichment of TEMRA cells was done by FACS. RNA, at roughly 0.45 to 1 ug, was reverse transcribed with random hexamers. Using its own MiXCR run on the immunoSEQ multiplex PCR reads, TCRdb lists one record per CDR3 protein. Among about 83,000 distinct CDR3 sequences listed, 95% to 96% were seen once. V was clipped by 4 bases and J by 5 bases; unmatched bases: 9. In germline, CDR1 is MNHEY, CDR2 SMNVEV (reference sequence). The CDR3 is 15 residues long.

Sequenced: CD8+ T cells from PBMCs. The chain links TRBV27 to TRBJ2-5; 8 bases are a match to TRBD1. This clonotype was sampled from a human donor with Susac syndrome. In nucleotides, the CDR3 is TGTGCCAGCAGTTCCCGGGACAGGCCTTGGGAGACCCAGTACTTC. As protein: CASSSRDRPWETQYF.